The clone carrying this TCR beta chain was seen a few times. Its antigen is not identified. The data were obtained in a study of T cells in Graves' hyperthyroidism and ophthalmopathy. Study-level points and caveats: Blood held most thyroid clonotypes expanded above 0.001 frequency. The model predicted ophthalmopathy a median roughly 6.5 months before onset.

The CDR3 regions of TCR beta were amplified from RNA transcripts. The TCR CDR3 first-round RT-PCR relied on the HTBI primer set. Using its own MiXCR run on the multiplex PCR reads, TCRdb lists one record per CDR3 protein. The sample yields fewer than 600,000 distinct CDR3 sequences, 11% to 15% seen once. The CDR3 has 16 amino acids. Unmatched junction bases numbered 6, after V lost 3 bases and J lost 1 base. Germline CDR1 and CDR2: LNHDA and SQIVND (reference sequence). The receptor was derived from a woman aged 40 to 50 with Graves' hyperthyroidism. The V gene is TRBV19, the J gene TRBJ2-7, with TRBD2 matching over 10 bases. The sample comprised blood. As DNA, the CDR3 is TGTGCCAGTAGTATCACAGCGGGAGGGCCGTCCTACGAGCAGTACTTC. As protein: CASSITAGGPSYEQYF.